A single sample gave rise to the 26 T cell receptor beta chains below, sequenced in a study of beta chain features in type 1 diabetes (dated 2018 in TCRdb). Study-wide findings and limitations: A moderate but significant shortening of TCRB CDR3 length was observed in type 1 diabetes patients in all four CD4+ subsets.

The library was built by means of the immunoSEQ multiplex PCR assay. All of the isolated RNA was reverse transcribed with the High Capacity cDNA Reverse Transcription Kit, so expressed TCRB transcripts were sequenced. The table comes from immuneACCESS by way of TCRdb, which keeps in-frame sequences with V and J called. Part of the clones is missing from these tables; in studies checked, under half for an unresolved V gene and the rest for unknown reasons. Counted in this sample were about 190,000 clones; 7.5% to 8.5% of them appeared once. Together, the top ten hold 0.5% to 0.55% of the sample. Which antigens these TCRs recognize remains unknown. Input material: central memory CD4+ T cells from blood. These receptor sequences come from a man aged 18 to 35 with type 1 diabetes.

The chain uses TRBV5-1 and TRBJ2-7, with D possibly matching TRBD1 (5 bases). Germline V CDR1 and CDR2: SGHRS, YFSETQ. V lost 2 bases and J 2 bases, leaving 14 bases between the germline ends. CDR3 size: 15 residues. CDR3: CASSLGAQAPYEQYF. The CDR3 DNA sequence: TGCGCCAGCAGCTTAGGGGCCCAAGCCCCCTACGAGCAGTACTTC.

The chain employs TRBV25-1 and TRBJ1-2, with D possibly matching TRBD1 (5 bases). Germline V gene lookup returns CDR1 MGHDK and CDR2 SYGVNS. The CDR3 consists of 17 residues. V was trimmed by 0 bases and J by 5 bases, leaving 19 bases between them. The CDR3 loop is CASSEYPDSDRAYGYTF. CDR3 bases: TGTGCCAGCAGTGAATACCCCGACAGCGACCGGGCATATGGCTACACCTTC.

This clone was counted a few times. The chain recombines TRBV18 with TRBJ2-5, with 8 nucleotides matching TRBD2. The junction had 6 bases not matched to a gene; V was cut back by 2 bases and J by 4 bases. CDR3 length: 15 amino acids. The germline V gene has CDR1 KGHSH and CDR2 LQKENI. CDR3 loop: CASSPWRGAGETQYF. The CDR3 DNA reads as TGTGCCAGCTCACCATGGCGGGGGGCAGGAGAGACCCAGTACTTC.

This clone has only a few counts. This sequence joins TRBV7-2 and TRBJ2-1; possibly TRBD2 for D (7 bases). The germline V gene has CDR1 SGHTA and CDR2 FQGNSA. Trimming cost V 1 base and J 8 bases, with 15 bases left between them. The CDR3 extends over 15 amino acids. The CDR3 region is CASSLVGGAIDEQFF. The CDR3 DNA sequence: TGTGCCAGCAGCTTAGTGGGGGGGGCTATAGATGAGCAGTTCTTC.

This clone was found once. A much larger clone lies one base from this, so it may be a read error. The rearrangement uses TRBV28 and TRBJ2-5; TRBD2 might be the D (6 bases). The J call is in doubt because the DNA end fits TRBJ2-7 better. This CDR3 is built from 12 residues. Germline CDR1 MDHEN, CDR2 SYDVKM. The DNA of the CDR3 is TGTGCCAGCAGTAGCGGGTCCTACGAGCAGTACTTC. This translates into CASSSGSYEQYF.

The J gene is TRBJ2-1, the V gene TRBV10-2; 8 nucleotides align to TRBD2. The V and J ends lost 7 bases and 4 bases, in that order; junction bases with no gene match: 6. CDR3 size: 14 residues. Germline assignment: CDR1 WSHSY and CDR2 SAAADI. CDR3 bases: TGCGCCAGCACCGGGACTAGAATATACAATGAGCAGTTCTTC. This codes for CASTGTRIYNEQFF.

The chain combines TRBV7-2 with TRBJ1-4; no clear D gene. This CDR3 is 11 amino acids long. V was cut by 5 bases and J by 5 bases, with 3 bases left in between. Per the germline V gene, CDR1 is SGHTA and CDR2 is FQGNSA. The CDR3, as DNA: TGTGCCAGCAGCCAGAATGAAAAACTGTTTTTT. It specifies CASSQNEKLFF.

This clone appeared a few times. V is TRBV7-9 and J is TRBJ2-5; 7 bases are a match to TRBD2. After removal of 1 base from V and 4 bases from J, the junction contained 6 bases not matched to a gene. The CDR3 is made up of 15 amino acids. Germline V gives CDR1 SEHNR, CDR2 FQNEAQ (reference sequence). This CDR3 reads CASSLGSGLIETQYF. The CDR3 DNA reads TGTGCCAGCAGCTTAGGCTCGGGACTAATAGAGACCCAGTACTTC.

The genes are TRBV30 and TRBJ2-1, with 7 bases identical to TRBD2. V shed 2 bases and J 0 bases; nucleotides not matched to a gene: 4. Per germline, CDR1 GTSNPN and CDR2 SVGIG (reference sequence). The CDR3 is 15 amino acids. The CDR3 DNA is TGTGCCTGGAGTCGCGGGGGAAGCTCCTACAATGAGCAGTTCTTC. This translates into CAWSRGGSSYNEQFF.

At least ten counts were recorded for this clone. The V and J genes are TRBV5-4 and TRBJ2-7; 9 nucleotides agree with TRBD2. Germline CDR1 SGHNT, CDR2 YYREEE (reference sequence). This CDR3 comprises 14 residues. The ends lost 6 bases at V and 4 bases at J; junction bases unmatched: 8. The CDR3 loop reads CASTSPTSGYEQYF. The CDR3 coding sequence is TGTGCCAGCACTTCCCCGACTAGCGGATACGAGCAGTACTTC.

This clone was counted once. V and J are TRBV7-7 and TRBJ2-1; 7 nucleotides match TRBD1. The CDR3 length is 13 residues. The germline V gene encodes CDR1 SSHAT and CDR2 FNYEAQ (reference sequence). V dropped 5 bases and J dropped 4; count of bases not matched to a gene: 2. The CDR3 is CASSQDRYNEQFF. The CDR3 DNA reads TGTGCCAGCAGCCAGGACAGGTACAATGAGCAGTTCTTC. Variable domain in full (rest from reference TRBV7-7 and TRBJ2-1): GAGVSQSPRYKVTKRGQDVTLRCDPISSHATLYWYQQALGQGPEFLTYFNYEAQPDKSGLPSDRFSAERPEGSISTLTIQRTEQRDSAMYRCASSQDRYNEQFFGPGTRLTVL.

This clone was seen a handful of times. The chain couples TRBV4-2 to TRBJ1-1; D unclear. V lost 1 base and J 11 bases, leaving 17 bases between the germline ends. The germline V gene encodes CDR1 LGHNA and CDR2 YNFKEQ. The CDR3 contains 14 residues. The CDR3: CASSQGQVAAAAFF. In DNA, the CDR3 is TGTGCCAGCAGCCAAGGGCAGGTAGCGGCGGCCGCTTTCTTT.

This clone was recorded a few times. The chain uses TRBV11-2 and TRBJ2-3; D might be TRBD1 (5 bases). The CDR3 consists of 15 residues. Per germline, CDR1 SGHAT and CDR2 FQNNGV. Between the trimmed V and J ends, which lost 1 base and 0 bases, there was a span of 8 bases. This CDR3 reads CASSLGTHSTDTQYF. The CDR3 coding sequence is TGTGCCAGCAGCTTAGGGACACATAGCACAGATACGCAGTATTTT.

About this clone: The missing conserved phenylalanine or tryptophan at the end of this CDR3 makes a read error likely. Because the CDR3's place on the DNA is in doubt, the DNA is left out and the CDR3 is given as listed by TCRdb. This rearrangement joins TRBV5-6 to TRBJ2-3; the D call in the table, TRBD2, was not verified against the DNA. The CDR3 comprises 13 residues, both ends counted. Germline values: CDR1 SGHDT, CDR2 YYEEEE. The CDR3 is CASSLAGTNFWIL.

This clone turned up a few times. V is TRBV5-1 and J is TRBJ1-4; the D gene is possibly TRBD1 (5 bases). Trimming pared 4 bases from V and 8 bases from J, leaving 18 bases between. Per the germline V gene, CDR1 is SGHRS and CDR2 is YFSETQ. This CDR3 spans 15 amino acids. The CDR3 here is CASSSGATTNEKLFF. The CDR3 DNA sequence: TGCGCCAGCAGCAGCGGGGCAACCACGAACGAAAAACTGTTTTTT.

The genes are TRBV5-4 and TRBJ2-5; D is perhaps TRBD2 (7 bases). CDR1 and CDR2 from the germline V gene are SGHNT and YYREEE (reference sequence). Between the trimmed V and J ends, which lost 6 bases and 5 bases, there was a span of 20 bases. The CDR3 covers 15 residues. The CDR3 here is CASTAEAGRGETQYF. Written as DNA, the CDR3 is TGTGCCAGCACCGCGGAAGCGGGGAGGGGGGAGACCCAGTACTTC.

This clone was detected a few times. The chain is built from TRBV5-6 and TRBJ2-1; 14 bases align to TRBD2. The CDR3 covers 19 residues. V gave up 0 bases and J gave up 9 bases; unmatched junction bases: 14. Germline lookup yields CDR1 SGHDT and CDR2 YYEEEE. CDR3 bases: TGTGCCAGCAGCTTGGCCCGGGACCGGAGGACTAGCGGGAGGATTGAGCAGTTCTTC. Translation gives CASSLARDRRTSGRIEQFF.

V and J are TRBV6-5 and TRBJ1-2, with 9 positions matching TRBD1. This CDR3 comprises 14 residues. Trimming cost V 6 bases and J 4 bases; bases outside gene matches: 6. The germline CDR1 and CDR2 sequences are MNHEY and SVGAGI. The DNA for the CDR3 is TGTGCCAGCAGCCGGACAGGGGCTTTCTATGGCTACACCTTC. Translation: CASSRTGAFYGYTF.

J is TRBJ2-1 and V is TRBV15; unclear D gene. CDR1 and CDR2 (germline): LNHNV, YYDKDF (reference sequence). The CDR3 is 12 residues long. Trimming removed 0 bases at V and 12 bases at J, with 9 bases between. The CDR3 DNA sequence: TGTGCCACCAGCAGAGAAGGTCAGGCGCAGTTCTTC. This encodes CATSREGQAQFF.

This clone was seen only a few times. The chain carries TRBV5-1 and TRBJ2-1; 7 bases align to TRBD1. Germline loops: CDR1 SGHRS, CDR2 YFSETQ. V was clipped by 9 bases and J by 6 bases; unmatched bases: 15. CDR3 length: 15 residues. The CDR3 is CANNLTGAVSNEQFF. CDR3 nucleotide sequence: TGCGCCAACAATCTAACAGGGGCGGTCAGCAATGAGCAGTTCTTC.

At least ten counts were recorded for this clone. The chain is built from TRBV27 and TRBJ2-1, with 12 bases that match TRBD2. Losses at the gene ends were 2 bases for V and 10 bases for J; bases not matched to a gene: 6. Germline-derived CDR1 and CDR2 are MNHEY and SMNVEV (reference sequence). The CDR3 is made up of 15 amino acids. DNA of the CDR3: TGTGCCAGCAGTTTAAGCCTAGCGGGGGGGCTCGAGCAGTTCTTC. Amino acid sequence: CASSLSLAGGLEQFF.

This clone was counted only a few times. This rearrangement joins TRBV18 to TRBJ2-5; tentatively, D is TRBD1 (5 bases). Germline lookup yields CDR1 KGHSH and CDR2 LQKENI. The CDR3 extends over 15 amino acids. The V end lost 2 bases, the J end lost 3 bases, and 13 bases lay between the germline ends. The CDR3 loop is CASSPNSGREETQYF. In DNA, the CDR3 is TGTGCCAGCTCACCAAATTCCGGCAGGGAAGAGACCCAGTACTTC. Variable domain in full (rest from reference TRBV18 and TRBJ2-5): NAGVMQNPRHLVRRRGQEARLRCSPMKGHSHVYWYRQLPEEGLKFMVYLQKENIIDESGMPKERFSAEFPKEGPSILRIQQVVRGDSAAYFCASSPNSGREETQYFGPGTRLLVL.

The chain combines TRBV7-7 with TRBJ2-3; weak D call: TRBD1 (6 bases). Trimming cost V 0 bases and J 2 bases, with 9 bases left between them. There are 15 residues in the CDR3. The germline gives CDR1 SSHAT, CDR2 FNYEAQ (reference sequence). The CDR3 region is CASSLAPGATDTQYF. CDR3 coding DNA: TGTGCCAGCAGCTTAGCGCCAGGGGCCACAGATACGCAGTATTTT.

This clone has a handful of counts. The rearrangement links TRBV30 to TRBJ2-7; D may be TRBD1 (6 bases). Deletions cut 2 bases from V and 5 bases from J, with 16 bases between. CDR1 is GTSNPN and CDR2 is SVGIG in the germline V gene (reference sequence). This CDR3 has 14 amino acids. The CDR3 spells CAWSLSSQGHEQYF. In DNA form, the CDR3 reads TGTGCCTGGAGTCTATCCTCACAGGGCCACGAGCAGTACTTC.

This clone occurred a few times. The chain employs TRBV6-5 and TRBJ1-2, with D tentatively TRBD1 (5 bases). The V end was cut by 2 bases, the J end by 4 bases, with 11 bases between. The CDR3 runs to 14 residues. Germline lookup yields CDR1 MNHEY and CDR2 SVGAGI. In nucleotides, the CDR3 is TGTGCCAGCAGTTACGGGTCGCAGGGCTATGGCTACACCTTC. Its protein is CASSYGSQGYGYTF.

Here the CDR3 DNA reads TGTGCCAGTAGTACCGGGACTAGCGCCCAAGAGACCCAGTACTTC. It specifies CASSTGTSAQETQYF. The chain links TRBV19 to TRBJ2-5; TRBD2 agrees at 10 bases. Germline V gives CDR1 LNHDA, CDR2 SQIVND (reference sequence). The CDR3 extends over 15 amino acids. The ends lost 4 bases at V and 1 base at J; junction bases unmatched: 3.